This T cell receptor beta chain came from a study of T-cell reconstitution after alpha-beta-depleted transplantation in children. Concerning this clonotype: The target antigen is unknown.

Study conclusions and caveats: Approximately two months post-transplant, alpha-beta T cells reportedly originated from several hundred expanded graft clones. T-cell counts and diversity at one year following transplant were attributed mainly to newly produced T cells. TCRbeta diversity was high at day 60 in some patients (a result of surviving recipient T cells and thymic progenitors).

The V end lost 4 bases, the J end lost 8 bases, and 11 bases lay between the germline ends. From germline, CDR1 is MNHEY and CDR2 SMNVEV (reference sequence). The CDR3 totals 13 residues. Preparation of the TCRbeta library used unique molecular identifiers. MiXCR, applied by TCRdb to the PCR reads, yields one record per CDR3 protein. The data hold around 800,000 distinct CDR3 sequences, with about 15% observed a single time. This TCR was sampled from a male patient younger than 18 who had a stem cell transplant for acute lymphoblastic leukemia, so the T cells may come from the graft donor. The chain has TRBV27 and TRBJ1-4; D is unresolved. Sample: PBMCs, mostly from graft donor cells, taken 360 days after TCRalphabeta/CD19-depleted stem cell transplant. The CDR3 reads CASSSQEYEKLFF. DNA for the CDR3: TGTGCCAGCAGTTCCCAGGAATACGAAAAACTGTTTTTT.